Described below is a single T cell receptor beta chain sequence and its context. This sample is drawn from a study of blood T cell repertoires in COVID-19. Study as a whole: Acute and convalescent COVID-19 specimens originated in the United States, Italy and Spain. PBMCs, B-cell-depleted T cells, or T cells were the source of the cDNA or gDNA that made up the material.

Original data processing: From reference gene primer amplification, estimates of nucleated cell counts were derived. TCRdb keeps only in-frame clones here, not all; method: immunoSEQ multiplex PCR. The DNA gave D and trimming, while V, J and clone size come from that table. The table shows roughly 290,000 clones, with approximately 90% occurring only once. The CDR3 loop spans 15 amino acids. Germline V lookup: CDR1 MNHEY, CDR2 SVGAGI. The J segment lost 6 bases and the V segment lost 0 bases, leaving 2 bases of the junction unmatched. The source is a young man with acute or convalescent COVID-19. This chain uses TRBV6-5 with TRBJ2-1; 10 bases fit TRBD2. The sequencing input was peripheral blood. The CDR3 protein is CASSYSAGGLNEQFF. The CDR3 nucleotides read TGTGCCAGCAGTTACTCAGCGGGGGGGCTCAATGAGCAGTTCTTC.